This T cell receptor beta chain was documented in a study of blood T cell repertoires in COVID-19. Study-level information: T cells, B-cell-depleted T cells, or PBMCs provided the cDNA or gDNA that served as material.

Living in 24 US areas, the participants were between 18 and 89 years of age. Clinical histories supplied by participants themselves formed the basis of cohort assignment. Recovered Cohort 3 donors showed two negative PCRs, clearance, or symptom resolution. V dropped 7 bases and J dropped 2; count of bases not matched to a gene: 7. Germline-derived CDR1 and CDR2 are MNHEY and SVGAGI. This CDR3 is built from 15 residues. Repertoires were generated with immunoSEQ multiplex PCR, while TCRdb's copy carries only in-frame clones and drops some. The data contain fewer than 400,000 clones, over 70% of them singletons.

The receptor was derived from a man aged 25-45 years who had recovered from COVID-19. The chain is built from TRBV6-5 and TRBJ1-4, with 7 nucleotides matching TRBD1. Sequencing was done on a sample of PBMCs or T cells enriched from blood (not recorded which). CDR3 in amino acids: CASKRQGATNEKLFF. The CDR3 coding sequence is TGTGCCAGCAAGAGACAGGGAGCGACTAATGAAAAACTGTTTTTT.